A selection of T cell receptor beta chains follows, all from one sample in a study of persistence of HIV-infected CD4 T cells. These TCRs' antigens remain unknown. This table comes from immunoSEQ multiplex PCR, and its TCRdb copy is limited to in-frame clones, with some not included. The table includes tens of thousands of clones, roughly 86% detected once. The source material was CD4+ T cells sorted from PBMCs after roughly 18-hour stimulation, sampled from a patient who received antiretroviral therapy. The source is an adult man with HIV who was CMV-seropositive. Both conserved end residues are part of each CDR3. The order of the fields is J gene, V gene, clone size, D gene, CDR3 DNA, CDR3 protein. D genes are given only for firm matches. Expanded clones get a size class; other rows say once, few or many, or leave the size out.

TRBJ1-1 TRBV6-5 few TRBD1 TGTGCCAGCAGTACGACAGGGACGGGCACTGAAGCTTTCTTT CASSTTGTGTEAFF
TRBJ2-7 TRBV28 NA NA TGTGCCAGCAGTTTAGAGCCAGGGCGTTGGTACGAGCAGTACTTC CASSLEPGRWYEQYF
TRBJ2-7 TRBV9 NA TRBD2 TGTGCCAGCAGCGGACTAGCGGAGACCTACGAGCAGTACTTC CASSGLAETYEQYF
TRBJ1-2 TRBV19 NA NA TGTGCCAGTAGTACGAACTCTAACTATGGCTACACCTTC CASSTNSNYGYTF
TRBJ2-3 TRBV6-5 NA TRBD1 TGTGCCAGCAGCCCAGGGGGCCGCACAGATACGCAGTATTTT CASSPGGRTDTQYF
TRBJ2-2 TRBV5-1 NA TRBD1 TGCGCCAGCAGCTCAAAGACAGGGGGCTGGATGAACACCGGGGAGCTGTTTTTT CASSSKTGGWMNTGELFF
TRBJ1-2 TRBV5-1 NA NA TGCGCCAGCAGTTCAGGGTTGGACTATGGCTACACCTTC CASSSGLDYGYTF
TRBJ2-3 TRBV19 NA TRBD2 TGTGCCAGTACCACGGGGGGTTATAGGACCACAGATACGCAGTATTTT CASTTGGYRTTDTQYF
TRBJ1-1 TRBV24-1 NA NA TGTGCCACGCCTTCATCTGAAGCTTTCTTT CATPSSEAFF
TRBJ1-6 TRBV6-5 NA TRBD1 TGTGCCAGCAGCCGACAGGGGGCCTGGAATTCACCCCTCCACTTT CASSRQGAWNSPLHF
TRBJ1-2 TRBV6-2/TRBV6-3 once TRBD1 TGTGCCAGCAGTTACGACAGGGCGAGGTATGGCTACACCTTC CASSYDRARYGYTF
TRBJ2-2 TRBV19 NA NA TGTGCCAGTACCCGCAGAGTCACCGGGGAGCTGTTTTTT CASTRRVTGELFF
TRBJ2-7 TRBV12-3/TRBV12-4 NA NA TGTGCCAGCAGTTTAAAGGGCTCCTACGAGCAGTACTTC CASSLKGSYEQYF
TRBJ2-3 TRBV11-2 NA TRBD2 TGTGCCAGCAGCTTAGTTCTAGCGGGTCATAGCACAGATACGCAGTATTTT CASSLVLAGHSTDTQYF
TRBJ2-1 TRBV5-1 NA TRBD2 TGCGCCAGCAGCCCGCCGACTAGCGGGGGGCACAATGAGCAGTTCTTC CASSPPTSGGHNEQFF
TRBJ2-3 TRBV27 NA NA TGTGCCAGCAGTTTTAGGAGCACAGATACGCAGTATTTT CASSFRSTDTQYF
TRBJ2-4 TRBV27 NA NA TGTGCCAGCAGTTTATTCGGGGGGCAAAACATTCAGTACTTC CASSLFGGQNIQYF